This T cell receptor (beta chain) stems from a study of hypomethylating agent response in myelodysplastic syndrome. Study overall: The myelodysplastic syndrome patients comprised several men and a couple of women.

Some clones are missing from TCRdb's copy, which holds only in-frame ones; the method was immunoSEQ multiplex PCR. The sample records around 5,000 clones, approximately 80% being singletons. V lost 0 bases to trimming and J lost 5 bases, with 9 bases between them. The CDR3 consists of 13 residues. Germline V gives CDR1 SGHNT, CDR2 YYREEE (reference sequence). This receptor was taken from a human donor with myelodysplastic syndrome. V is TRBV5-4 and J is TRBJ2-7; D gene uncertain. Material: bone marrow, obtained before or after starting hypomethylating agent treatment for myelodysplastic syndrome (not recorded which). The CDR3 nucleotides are TGTGCCAGCAGCTTGGTGGGGAACCACGAGCAGTACTTC. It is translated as CASSLVGNHEQYF.